Shown below are 10 T cell receptor beta chains from a single sample sequenced in a study of T-cell reconstitution after alpha-beta-depleted transplantation in children. The library targeted TCRbeta and was prepared with unique molecular identifiers. Via MiXCR, TCRdb re-called the PCR reads, giving one row per CDR3 protein. The repertoire holds about 480,000 distinct CDR3 sequences, approximately 12% seen once, with over 5.5% in the top ten. Here the sequenced sample was PBMCs from the stem cell graft donor, taken from the stem cell graft. The receptors shown here come from a human donor who donated a stem cell graft to a child with combined immunodeficiency.

This rearrangement joins TRBV6-2 or TRBV6-3 to TRBJ2-4, with D unresolved. The CDR3 runs 16 residues. From germline, CDR1 is MNHEY and CDR2 SVGEGT. Trimming took 2 bases from V and 0 from J, leaving 11 bases between them. The chain's CDR3 is CASSYPQILAKNIQYF. For the CDR3, the DNA is TGTGCCAGCAGTTACCCCCAGATACTAGCCAAAAACATTCAGTACTTC.

The rearrangement links TRBV15 to TRBJ2-1, with D possibly being TRBD2 (6 bases). CDR3 size: 16 residues. Looked up from germline, CDR1 is LNHNV and CDR2 is YYDKDF (reference sequence). Trimming removed 1 base at V and 4 bases at J, with 14 bases between. This chain's CDR3 is CATSRVGLALYNEQFF. The CDR3 DNA sequence: TGTGCCACCAGCAGAGTTGGGCTAGCGTTATACAATGAGCAGTTCTTC.

This clonotype was seen repeatedly, ten times or more. V gene TRBV12-3 or TRBV12-4 combines with J gene TRBJ2-7; D might be TRBD2 (5 bases). V lost 5 bases to trimming and J lost 7 bases, with 12 bases between them. The CDR3 totals 12 residues. CDR3 in DNA: TGTGCCAGCAGTGCCCATACGGGGGAGCAGTACTTC. Translated, it gives CASSAHTGEQYF.

The chain links TRBV7-8 to TRBJ2-3; unclear D gene. Trimming took 3 bases from V and 0 from J, leaving 16 bases between them. The germline V gene encodes CDR1 SGHVS and CDR2 FQNEAQ. The CDR3 length is 17 residues. In nucleotides, the CDR3 is TGTGCCAGCAGCTTCACTATACTTAGTTCCAGCACAGATACGCAGTATTTT. It yields the protein CASSFTILSSSTDTQYF.

The V call is TRBV21-1, the J call TRBJ2-1; TRBD1, as called in the table, went unchecked against the DNA. TRBV21-1 is designated a pseudogene. This CDR3 comprises 16 residues. CDR3 residues: CASSKDEQGEPNEQFF. The CDR3 DNA reads TGTGCCAGCAGCAAAGATGAACAGGGGGAACCCAATGAGCAGTTCTTC.

This clonotype was recorded a few times. The chain employs TRBV12-3 or TRBV12-4 and TRBJ2-5; 7 nucleotides match TRBD1. Trimming cost V 4 bases and J 1 base; bases outside gene matches: 9. The CDR3 has 16 amino acids. The CDR3 loop reads CASSSRGTAVQETQYF. DNA of the CDR3: TGTGCCAGCAGTTCGAGGGGGACAGCGGTCCAAGAGACCCAGTACTTC.

This clonotype was observed at least ten times. This sequence joins TRBV12-3 or TRBV12-4 and TRBJ2-2, with a weak D call TRBD2 (6 bases). V lost 1 base, J lost 6 bases, and 12 bases lay in between. The CDR3 has 15 residues. CDR3 sequence reads: CASSLVVRGAGELFF. The CDR3 region has the DNA TGTGCCAGCAGTTTAGTAGTGCGCGGGGCCGGGGAGCTGTTTTTT.

The V gene is TRBV18, the J gene TRBJ1-1, with D perhaps TRBD1 (6 bases). This CDR3 comprises 16 residues. Looked up from germline, CDR1 is KGHSH and CDR2 is LQKENI. Trimming took off 2 bases at V and 1 base at J, with 14 bases between the two ends. In DNA form, the CDR3 reads TGTGCCAGCTCACCATCGCTGACAGGACAGAACACTGAAGCTTTCTTT. Translation gives CASSPSLTGQNTEAFF.

A few counts support this clonotype. The V call is TRBV6-1, the J call TRBJ2-3; D gene ambiguous. V was pared by 2 bases and J by 2 bases, with 11 bases between. The CDR3 totals 15 residues. Germline V gene data show CDR1 as MNHNS and CDR2 as SASEGT. The CDR3 spells CASSEYGKNTDTQYF. The CDR3 nucleotides are TGTGCCAGCAGTGAATATGGCAAGAACACAGATACGCAGTATTTT.

This clonotype has only one observation. The rearrangement uses TRBV5-3 and TRBJ2-5, with a tentative D call TRBD2 (6 bases). TRBV5-3 is an open reading frame whose function is uncertain. The CDR3 spans 15 residues. Trimming pared 4 bases from V and 2 bases from J, leaving 15 bases between. CDR3 in amino acids: CARSPGRTTQETQYF. The DNA of the CDR3 is TGTGCCAGAAGCCCGGGACGGACTACACAAGAGACCCAGTACTTC.